The 26 T cell receptor beta chains below were found in one sample sequenced in a study of cytomegalovirus exposure and HLA in healthy donors. The PCR made use of 60 Vbeta and 13 Jbeta primers. The protocol was immunoSEQ multiplex PCR, while the TCRdb copy is restricted to in-frame clones and leaves out a portion. The repertoire holds approximately 120,000 clones, 74% seen once, with around 4.2% in the top ten. The source material was PBMCs. Receptor source: a woman between 45 and 65 years old in good health and CMV-seropositive.

This sequence joins TRBV5-1 and TRBJ2-3; D not resolved. Trimming took off 6 bases at V and 2 bases at J, with 19 bases between the two ends. The CDR3 runs to 16 residues. From germline, CDR1 is SGHRS and CDR2 YFSETQ. CDR3 coding DNA: TGCGCCAGCACCCTTCGCGAGGCGGTTACCACAGATACGCAGTATTTT. It encodes CASTLREAVTTDTQYF.

V gene TRBV10-3 combines with J gene TRBJ1-4; D call uncertain. CDR1 is ENHRY, CDR2 SYGVKD, per germline. V lost 6 bases and J lost 1, with 9 bases in between. This CDR3 spans 14 amino acids. The CDR3 DNA follows: TGTGCCATCAGGGCGGCCGGAACTAATGAAAAACTGTTTTTT. This gives the protein CAIRAAGTNEKLFF.

V usage is TRBV29-1 and J usage is TRBJ2-7; D may be TRBD1 (6 bases). V lost 5 bases to trimming and J lost 3 bases, with 17 bases between them. Germline V gene lookup returns CDR1 SQVTM and CDR2 ANQGSEA. The CDR3 is 14 residues long. The CDR3 loop is CSVWVGDILYEQYF. In nucleotides, the CDR3 is TGCAGCGTTTGGGTGGGGGACATCCTCTACGAGCAGTACTTC.

Only a few counts were recorded for this clone. The chain carries TRBV11-2 and TRBJ2-3; D not resolved. Germline-derived CDR1 and CDR2 are SGHAT and FQNNGV. Trimming pared 3 bases from V and 1 base from J, leaving 11 bases between. This CDR3 region has 15 residues. Here the CDR3 reads CASSFDAAGTDTQYF. Here the CDR3 DNA reads TGTGCCAGCAGCTTTGATGCCGCAGGCACAGATACGCAGTATTTT.

V and J are TRBV6-5 and TRBJ2-1; tentative D call: TRBD1 (6 bases). Between the trimmed V and J ends, which lost 2 bases and 11 bases, there was a span of 7 bases. The CDR3 totals 11 residues. In germline, CDR1 is MNHEY, CDR2 SVGAGI. In DNA, the CDR3 is TGTGCCAGCAGTTACGGGACACAGCAGTTCTTC. Translating gives CASSYGTQQFF.

This clone has a handful of counts. The chain carries TRBV30 and TRBJ1-3; no clear D gene. Trimming removed 2 bases at V and 0 bases at J, with 5 bases between. The CDR3 spans 13 residues. The germline gives CDR1 GTSNPN, CDR2 SVGIG (reference sequence). The CDR3 DNA follows: TGTGCCTGGAGTCAGGACTCTGGAAACACCATATATTTT. As protein: CAWSQDSGNTIYF.

The rearrangement uses TRBV5-4 and TRBJ2-7; D not certain. Trimming stripped 0 bases from V and 4 bases from J, with 8 bases between. The CDR3 is 13 residues long. Per germline, CDR1 SGHNT and CDR2 YYREEE (reference sequence). The CDR3 here is CASSLVPGYEQYF. In DNA form, the CDR3 reads TGTGCCAGCAGCTTGGTCCCGGGTTACGAGCAGTACTTC.

This chain joins TRBV29-1 and TRBJ2-7; TRBD2 matches at 7 bases. CDR1 is SQVTM, CDR2 ANQGSEA, per germline. The CDR3 has 13 residues. V shed 4 bases, J shed 3 bases, and the junction held 6 bases outside the gene matches. The CDR3 DNA reads TGCAGCGTTGTGCGCCCGGGAGGCTACGAGCAGTACTTC. This translates into CSVVRPGGYEQYF.

The chain has TRBV5-1 and TRBJ2-2; 10 nucleotides match TRBD1. Germline V CDR1 and CDR2: SGHRS, YFSETQ. The length of the CDR3 is 15 residues. The J segment lost 5 bases and the V segment lost 3 bases, leaving 4 bases of the junction unmatched. The DNA of the CDR3 is TGCGCCAGCAGCTGGGACAGGGGCGGGACCGGGGAGCTGTTTTTT. Amino acid sequence: CASSWDRGGTGELFF.

This clone has at least ten counts. This chain links TRBV29-1 with TRBJ1-1, with D perhaps TRBD1 (6 bases). Germline loops: CDR1 SQVTM, CDR2 ANQGSEA. This CDR3 is built from 15 residues. V gave up 6 bases and J gave up 2 bases, with 19 bases separating them. The CDR3 protein is CSVQPESGHNTEAFF. The DNA for the CDR3 is TGCAGCGTCCAACCTGAATCGGGACACAACACTGAAGCTTTCTTT.

This clone came up a few times. The chain is built from TRBV4-3 and TRBJ1-4; 7 bases are shared with TRBD1. With 2 bases clipped from V and 3 bases from J, the junction kept 3 bases outside the gene matches. Germline CDR1 LGHNA, CDR2 YSLEER. The CDR3 has 15 amino acids. As DNA, the CDR3 is TGCGCCAGCAGCCAAAGACAGGGCCCTAATGAAAAACTGTTTTTT. Translated, it gives CASSQRQGPNEKLFF.

The chain is built from TRBV25-1 and TRBJ2-2; D may be TRBD1 (6 bases). This CDR3 is built from 16 residues. Germline CDR1 reads MGHDK; CDR2 reads SYGVNS. V was clipped by 1 base and J by 3 bases, with 12 bases between them. DNA for the CDR3: TGTGCCAGCAGTGAATCTTGGACAGCCGACACCGGGGAGCTGTTTTTT. Its translation: CASSESWTADTGELFF.

The V and J genes are TRBV7-9 and TRBJ2-1; TRBD2 matches 15 bases. CDR3 size: 16 residues. The trim removed 3 bases at V and 8 bases at J, leaving 5 bases unmatched. Germline V gene data show CDR1 as SEHNR and CDR2 as FQNEAQ (reference sequence). This CDR3 is CASSFGTSGGHDEQFF. CDR3 bases: TGTGCCAGCAGCTTCGGGACTAGCGGGGGGCACGATGAGCAGTTCTTC.

The rearrangement uses TRBV29-1 and TRBJ2-5, with 10 bases fitting TRBD1. In germline, CDR1 is SQVTM, CDR2 ANQGSEA. The CDR3 length is 14 residues. Germline trimming cut 6 bases from V and 1 base from J; bases unmatched to any gene: 5. The CDR3 bases are TGCAGCGTGAACCGGGACAGGGGCCAAGAGACCCAGTACTTC. Its protein product is CSVNRDRGQETQYF.

The rearrangement uses TRBV9 and TRBJ2-3, with D tentatively TRBD1 (5 bases). Looked up from germline, CDR1 is SGDLS and CDR2 is YYNGEE. Trimming stripped 1 base from V and 1 base from J, with 10 bases between. The CDR3 totals 15 residues. The DNA of the CDR3 is TGTGCCAGCAGCGTACAACAGGCCGGCACAGATACGCAGTATTTT. Its protein product is CASSVQQAGTDTQYF.

This clone was counted between two and nine times. The V call is TRBV19, the J call TRBJ1-6; the D gene is possibly TRBD1 (6 bases). Per germline, CDR1 LNHDA and CDR2 SQIVND (reference sequence). The CDR3 is made up of 14 amino acids. The V and J ends lost 7 bases and 7 bases respectively, with 14 bases between them. The CDR3 spells CASKTRGANSPLHF. CDR3 bases: TGTGCCAGTAAGACCCGGGGGGCCAATTCACCCCTCCACTTT.

The V gene is TRBV7-2, the J gene TRBJ2-3; perhaps TRBD2 as D (5 bases). V was clipped by 0 bases and J by 5 bases, with 15 bases between them. The CDR3 covers 16 residues. Germline loops: CDR1 SGHTA, CDR2 FQGNSA. The CDR3 spells CASSLAYILAVDTQYF. DNA of the CDR3: TGTGCCAGCAGCTTAGCGTACATTCTAGCCGTAGATACGCAGTATTTT.

J is TRBJ1-1 and V is TRBV10-1, with 7 bases that match TRBD1. The ends lost 5 bases at V and 5 bases at J; junction bases unmatched: 5. The CDR3 is 13 residues long. The germline gives CDR1 WNHNN, CDR2 SYGVQD (reference sequence). CDR3 residues: CASSSTGDTEAFF. The DNA of the CDR3 is TGCGCCAGCAGTTCCACAGGGGATACTGAAGCTTTCTTT.

DNA for the CDR3: TGTGCCTGGTGTGCAGGCTCCTCTGGAAACACCATATATTTT. It yields the protein CAWCAGSSGNTIYF. This chain joins TRBV30 and TRBJ1-3; D remains ambiguous. V dropped 5 bases and J dropped 0 bases, with 11 bases sitting between them. Germline CDR1 reads GTSNPN; CDR2 reads SVGIG (reference sequence). There are 14 residues in the CDR3.

The chain is built from TRBV28 and TRBJ1-2; D remains unclear. V was pared by 8 bases and J by 2 bases, with 15 bases between. This CDR3 spans 14 amino acids. Germline V gene sequence: CDR1 MDHEN, CDR2 SYDVKM. CDR3 nucleotides: TGTGCCAGCCGCGAGGGTTCCGGAAACTATGGCTACACCTTC. This codes for CASREGSGNYGYTF.

J is TRBJ2-1 and V is TRBV10-3, with TRBD2 matching over 9 bases. The germline gives CDR1 ENHRY, CDR2 SYGVKD. The CDR3 covers 16 residues. Trimming removed 4 bases from V and 0 bases from J; junction bases left unmatched: 4. The CDR3 protein is CAISVAGATSYNEQFF. As DNA, the CDR3 is TGTGCCATCAGTGTAGCGGGGGCGACCTCCTACAATGAGCAGTTCTTC.

CDR3 nucleotide sequence: TGCGCCAGCAGCGTCGGGATAGCCAATGAAAAACTGTTTTTT. Protein: CASSVGIANEKLFF. V gene TRBV5-1 combines with J gene TRBJ1-4; D gene uncertain. The CDR3 has 14 residues. Germline V CDR1 and CDR2: SGHRS, YFSETQ. V lost 4 bases and J 5 bases, leaving 12 bases between the germline ends. The complete variable domain, with remaining parts taken from reference TRBV5-1 and TRBJ1-4, reads KAGVTQTPRYLIKTRGQQVTLSCSPISGHRSVSWYQQTPGQGLQFLFEYFSETQRNKGNFPGRFSGRQFSNSRSEMNVSTLELGDSALYLCASSVGIANEKLFFGSGTQLSVL.

The chain is built from TRBV18 and TRBJ1-6, with D perhaps TRBD1 (6 bases). Trimming took 0 bases from V and 10 from J, leaving 13 bases between them. Per the germline V gene, CDR1 is KGHSH and CDR2 is LQKENI. The length of the CDR3 is 15 residues. The CDR3 is CASSPPGRGGSPLHF. The CDR3 nucleotides read TGTGCCAGCTCACCACCCGGCAGGGGCGGATCACCCCTCCACTTT.

The V gene is TRBV19, the J gene TRBJ1-1, with TRBD1 identical over 9 bases. CDR3 size: 15 residues. V trimming: 5 bases; J trimming: 4 bases; junction bases outside the gene matches: 8. Germline V lookup: CDR1 LNHDA, CDR2 SQIVND (reference sequence). The CDR3, as DNA: TGTGCCAGTAGTCCCGGGACAGGGCCAAGCACTGAAGCTTTCTTT. Amino acids: CASSPGTGPSTEAFF.

J is TRBJ2-7 and V is TRBV5-4; tentatively, D is TRBD2 (5 bases). The germline V gene has CDR1 SGHNT and CDR2 YYREEE (reference sequence). Trimming took off 4 bases at V and 0 bases at J, with 11 bases between the two ends. The CDR3 runs 14 residues. CDR3 protein: CASSRAGVSYEQYF. DNA for the CDR3: TGTGCCAGCAGCCGGGCCGGGGTCTCCTACGAGCAGTACTTC.

This clone was seen a single time. This sequence joins TRBV9 and TRBJ2-7; 8 nucleotides line up with TRBD2. Unmatched junction bases numbered 8, after V lost 0 bases and J lost 6 bases. This CDR3 spans 15 amino acids. The germline V gene encodes CDR1 SGDLS and CDR2 YYNGEE. For the CDR3, the DNA is TGTGCCAGCAGCGTAGGGACTAGCAAAGTGGTCGAGCAGTACTTC. Protein: CASSVGTSKVVEQYF.